This T cell receptor (beta chain) was identified during a study of read filtering for tumor transcriptome and immune sequencing. Molecular barcoded adaptors covering alpha/delta and beta/gamma chains were used on approximately 440 ng RNA. TCRdb re-called the reads through MiXCR, storing one row per CDR3 protein. The sample records 30,000 to 50,000 distinct CDR3 sequences, approximately 12% being singletons. This clonotype has a count of ten or more. Trimming removed 7 bases from V and 1 base from J, with 8 bases in between. The CDR3 has 13 residues. Germline CDR1 LNHDA, CDR2 SQIVND (reference sequence).

V usage is TRBV19 and J usage is TRBJ2-1; D unresolved. This receptor was taken from a donor at least 40 years old with multiple myeloma. What was sequenced was a population of CD138-negative cells sorted from bone marrow. CDR3 sequence: CASMGTSYNEQFF. The CDR3 DNA sequence: TGTGCCAGTATGGGCACTTCCTACAATGAGCAGTTCTTC. The whole variable domain, remainder taken from reference TRBV19 and TRBJ2-1, is DGGITQSPKYLFRKEGQNVTLSCEQNLNHDAMYWYRQDPGQGLRLIYYSQIVNDFQKGDIAEGYSVSREKKESFPLTVTSAQKNPTAFYLCASMGTSYNEQFFGPGTRLTVL.